Below are 11 T cell receptor beta chains sequenced from a single sample in a study of blood T cell repertoires in COVID-19. Sequencing used immunoSEQ multiplex PCR; TCRdb keeps in-frame clones, though not all of them. The top ten hold 2% to 3% of the sample, which has about 220,000 clones, about four fifths seen once. The sequenced material came from peripheral blood. The source is a woman aged 40 to 50 with active or convalescent COVID-19.

This chain joins TRBV28 and TRBJ2-7; TRBD1 aligns across 10 bases. Germline V CDR1 and CDR2: MDHEN, SYDVKM. V lost 3 bases, J lost 4 bases, and 9 bases stayed unmatched. The CDR3 length is 16 residues. CDR3 region: CASSLGTGTGVYEQYF. DNA of the CDR3: TGTGCCAGCAGTTTGGGAACCGGGACAGGGGTGTACGAGCAGTACTTC.

This chain uses TRBV11-3 with TRBJ1-3; TRBD1 is a possible D gene (5 bases). The CDR3 sequence is 17 residues long. V was trimmed by 2 bases and J by 0 bases, leaving 14 bases between them. Germline-derived CDR1 and CDR2 are SGHNT and YENEEA. The CDR3 region is CASSLPTGGFSGNTIYF. CDR3 coding DNA: TGTGCCAGCAGCTTACCAACAGGCGGATTCTCTGGAAACACCATATATTTT.

The CDR3 nucleotides are TGTGCCAGCAGTCGCCCGAGCTCCATATATTTT. Amino acids: CASSRPSSIYF. J is TRBJ1-3 and V is TRBV28; D not certain. This CDR3 has 11 amino acids. Germline CDR1 reads MDHEN; CDR2 reads SYDVKM. Trimming removed 5 bases from V and 11 bases from J, with 10 bases in between.

This clone has at least ten counts. The chain uses TRBV6-5 and TRBJ1-6, with D unresolved. The V gene's germline CDR1 is MNHEY and CDR2 SVGAGI. The ends were cut back, 6 bases at V and 3 bases at J, with 9 bases in the middle. This CDR3 region has 14 residues. CDR3 loop: CASSLQSYNSPLHF. The CDR3 DNA is TGTGCCAGCAGCTTACAGAGCTATAATTCACCCCTCCACTTT.

This clone was counted a single time. J is TRBJ2-5 and V is TRBV4-3, with 7 bases identical to TRBD2. CDR3 size: 17 residues. Looked up from germline, CDR1 is LGHNA and CDR2 is YSLEER. V lost 0 bases to trimming and J lost 2 bases; unmatched junction nucleotides: 9. The DNA for the CDR3 is TGCGCCAGCAGCCAAGACTGGCGGGGGACCCCGCAAGAGACCCAGTACTTC. It encodes CASSQDWRGTPQETQYF.

V gene TRBV19 combines with J gene TRBJ2-6; 8 bases line up with TRBD1. Unmatched junction bases numbered 10, after V lost 6 bases and J lost 0 bases. The CDR3 length is 18 residues. CDR1 is LNHDA, CDR2 SQIVND, per germline (reference sequence). In DNA form, the CDR3 reads TGTGCCAGTAGCGTGCCGGGACAGGCGATCTCTGGGGCCAACGTCCTGACTTTC. Translated, it gives CASSVPGQAISGANVLTF. The variable domain in full, with the rest retrieved from reference TRBV19 and TRBJ2-6, is DGGITQSPKYLFRKEGQNVTLSCEQNLNHDAMYWYRQDPGQGLRLIYYSQIVNDFQKGDIAEGYSVSREKKESFPLTVTSAQKNPTAFYLCASSVPGQAISGANVLTFGAGSRLTVL.

This chain joins TRBV18 and TRBJ1-1, with D perhaps matching TRBD1 (6 bases). V lost 4 bases and J lost 0, with 12 bases in between. The length of the CDR3 is 15 residues. Germline CDR1 is KGHSH and CDR2 is LQKENI. The CDR3: CASSLNRDMNTEAFF. As DNA, the CDR3 is TGTGCCAGCTCACTTAACAGGGATATGAACACTGAAGCTTTCTTT.

The rearrangement uses TRBV27 and TRBJ1-1; D gene unclear. The CDR3 has 13 residues. The germline V gene has CDR1 MNHEY and CDR2 SMNVEV (reference sequence). V shed 5 bases and J shed 2 bases, with 9 bases lying between them. The CDR3 reads CASSRGLNTEAFF. The CDR3 DNA reads TGTGCCAGCAGTCGGGGTTTAAACACTGAAGCTTTCTTT.

The chain uses TRBV7-9 and TRBJ2-1; 10 nucleotides match TRBD1. This CDR3 is 18 amino acids long. V lost 0 bases to trimming and J lost 7 bases; unmatched junction nucleotides: 12. Germline V CDR1 and CDR2: SEHNR, FQNEAQ (reference sequence). CDR3 sequence reads: CASSLAKVGTGVWNEQFF. The CDR3 nucleotides are TGTGCCAGCAGCTTAGCGAAAGTCGGGACAGGGGTGTGGAATGAGCAGTTCTTC.

This clone was detected many times. The genes are TRBV4-2 and TRBJ2-1; 13 bases map to TRBD2. The CDR3 length is 17 residues. CDR1 is LGHNA, CDR2 YNFKEQ, per germline. The trim removed 4 bases at V and 7 bases at J, leaving 10 bases unmatched. The CDR3 bases are TGTGCCAGCAGCCCTCCTTCCGGGACTAGCGGGAATAATGAGCAGTTCTTC. This gives the protein CASSPPSGTSGNNEQFF.

This clone was observed a few times. As DNA, the CDR3 is TGTGCCAGTAGCCCAGGGACAATCAAAGGCGGTAGCAATCAGCCCCAGCATTTT. Its protein is CASSPGTIKGGSNQPQHF. The chain combines TRBV19 with TRBJ1-5; a weak D match, TRBD1 (6 bases). This CDR3 has 18 residues. CDR1 and CDR2 (germline): LNHDA, SQIVND (reference sequence). V was pared by 6 bases and J by 0 bases, with 21 bases between.